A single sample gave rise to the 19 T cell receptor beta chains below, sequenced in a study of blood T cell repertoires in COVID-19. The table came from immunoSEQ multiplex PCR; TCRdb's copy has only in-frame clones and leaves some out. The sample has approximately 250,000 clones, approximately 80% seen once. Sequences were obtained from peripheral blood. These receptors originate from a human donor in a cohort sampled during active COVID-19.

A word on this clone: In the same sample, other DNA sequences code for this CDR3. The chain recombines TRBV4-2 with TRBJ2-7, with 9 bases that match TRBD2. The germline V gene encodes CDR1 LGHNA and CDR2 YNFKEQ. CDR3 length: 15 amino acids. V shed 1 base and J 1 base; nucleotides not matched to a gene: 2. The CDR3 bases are TGTGCCAGCAGCCAAGCGACTAGCGGATCCTACGAGCAGTACTTC. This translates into CASSQATSGSYEQYF.

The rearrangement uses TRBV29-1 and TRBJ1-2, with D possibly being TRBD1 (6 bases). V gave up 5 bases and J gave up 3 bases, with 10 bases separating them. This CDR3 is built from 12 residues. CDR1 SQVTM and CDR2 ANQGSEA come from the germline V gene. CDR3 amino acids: CSVRTAYYGYTF. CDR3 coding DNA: TGCAGCGTTAGGACAGCCTACTATGGCTACACCTTC.

DNA of the CDR3: TGTGCCAGCTCACCACGGGCGGGACAGTACTATGGCTACACCTTC. Its translation is CASSPRAGQYYGYTF. This rearrangement joins TRBV18 to TRBJ1-2; TRBD1 aligns across 7 bases. Germline-derived CDR1 and CDR2 are KGHSH and LQKENI. With 1 base clipped from V and 3 bases from J, the junction kept 5 bases outside the gene matches. CDR3 length equals 15 residues.

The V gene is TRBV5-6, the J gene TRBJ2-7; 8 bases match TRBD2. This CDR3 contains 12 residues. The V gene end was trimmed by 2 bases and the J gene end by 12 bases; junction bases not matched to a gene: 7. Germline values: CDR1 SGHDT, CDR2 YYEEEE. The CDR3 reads CASSLLDGRVYF. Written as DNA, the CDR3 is TGTGCCAGCAGCTTATTAGACGGGAGGGTGTACTTC.

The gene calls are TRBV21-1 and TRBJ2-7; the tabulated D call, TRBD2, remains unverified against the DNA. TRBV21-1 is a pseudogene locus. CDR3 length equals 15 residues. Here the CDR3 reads CASSSSGGAYSEQYF. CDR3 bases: TGTGCCAGCAGCAGCAGCGGGGGGGCCTATAGCGAGCAGTACTTC.

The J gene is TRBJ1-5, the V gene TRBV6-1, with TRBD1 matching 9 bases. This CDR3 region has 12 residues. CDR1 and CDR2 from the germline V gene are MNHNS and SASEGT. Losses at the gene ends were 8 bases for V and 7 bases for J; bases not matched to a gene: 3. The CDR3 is CASRTGEQPQHF. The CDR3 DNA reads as TGTGCCAGCCGGACAGGGGAGCAGCCCCAGCATTTT.

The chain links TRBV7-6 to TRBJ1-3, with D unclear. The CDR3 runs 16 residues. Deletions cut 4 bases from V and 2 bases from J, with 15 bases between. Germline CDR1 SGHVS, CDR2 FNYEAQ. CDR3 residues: CASSSTLGATGNTIYF. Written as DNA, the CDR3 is TGTGCCAGCAGCTCCACCCTCGGAGCAACTGGAAACACCATATATTTT.

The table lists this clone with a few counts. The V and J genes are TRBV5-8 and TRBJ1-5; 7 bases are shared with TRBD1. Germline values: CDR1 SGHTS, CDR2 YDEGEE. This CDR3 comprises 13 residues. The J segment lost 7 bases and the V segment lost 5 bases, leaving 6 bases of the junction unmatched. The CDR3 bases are TGTGCCAGCAGGCACAGGGGAAGCCAGCCCCAGCATTTT. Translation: CASRHRGSQPQHF.

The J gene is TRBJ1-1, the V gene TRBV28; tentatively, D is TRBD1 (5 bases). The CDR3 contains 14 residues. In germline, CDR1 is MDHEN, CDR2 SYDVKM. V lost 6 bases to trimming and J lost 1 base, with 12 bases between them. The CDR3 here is CASRMGGPNTEAFF. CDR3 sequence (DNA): TGTGCCAGCAGGATGGGGGGTCCGAACACTGAAGCTTTCTTT.

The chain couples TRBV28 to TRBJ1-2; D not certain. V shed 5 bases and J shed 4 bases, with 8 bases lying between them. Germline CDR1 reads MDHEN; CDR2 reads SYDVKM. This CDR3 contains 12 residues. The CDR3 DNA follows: TGTGCCAGCAGTATAGCCCGCTATGGCTACACCTTC. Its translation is CASSIARYGYTF.

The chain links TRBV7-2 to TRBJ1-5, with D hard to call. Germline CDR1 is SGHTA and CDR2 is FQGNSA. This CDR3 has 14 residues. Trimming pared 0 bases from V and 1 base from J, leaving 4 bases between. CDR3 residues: CASSLAGSNQPQHF. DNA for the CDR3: TGTGCCAGCAGCTTAGCGGGCAGCAATCAGCCCCAGCATTTT.

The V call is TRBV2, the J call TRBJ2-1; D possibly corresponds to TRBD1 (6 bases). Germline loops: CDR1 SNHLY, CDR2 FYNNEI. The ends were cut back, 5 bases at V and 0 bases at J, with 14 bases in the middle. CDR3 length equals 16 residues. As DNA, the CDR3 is TGTGCCAGCAGTAGACCTACAGGGTACTCCTACAATGAGCAGTTCTTC. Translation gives CASSRPTGYSYNEQFF.

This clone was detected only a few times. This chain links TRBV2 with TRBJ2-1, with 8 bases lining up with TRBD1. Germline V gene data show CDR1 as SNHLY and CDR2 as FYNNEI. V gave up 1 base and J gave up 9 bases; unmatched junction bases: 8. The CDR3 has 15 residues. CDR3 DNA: TGTGCCAGCAGTGAAGGACAGGGGTTCACGGTTGAGCAGTTCTTC. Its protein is CASSEGQGFTVEQFF.

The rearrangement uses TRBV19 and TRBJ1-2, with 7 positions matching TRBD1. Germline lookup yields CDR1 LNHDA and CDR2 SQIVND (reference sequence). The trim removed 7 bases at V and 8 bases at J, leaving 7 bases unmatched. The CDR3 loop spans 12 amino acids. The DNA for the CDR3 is TGTGCCAGTATCGGACAGGTACGAGGCTACACCTTC. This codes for CASIGQVRGYTF.

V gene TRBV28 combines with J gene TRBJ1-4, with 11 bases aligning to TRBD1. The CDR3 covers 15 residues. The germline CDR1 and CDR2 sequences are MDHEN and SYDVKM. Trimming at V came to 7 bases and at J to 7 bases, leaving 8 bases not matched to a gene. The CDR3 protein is CASTLAGTGGEKLFF. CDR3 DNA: TGTGCCAGCACATTAGCCGGGACAGGGGGTGAAAAACTGTTTTTT.

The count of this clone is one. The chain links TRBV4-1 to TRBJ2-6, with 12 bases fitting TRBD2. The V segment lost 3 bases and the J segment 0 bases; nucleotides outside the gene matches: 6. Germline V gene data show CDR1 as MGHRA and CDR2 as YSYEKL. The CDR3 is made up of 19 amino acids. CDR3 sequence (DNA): TGCGCCAGCAGCCAGTGGACTAGCGGGGACGCCTCTGGGGCCAACGTCCTGACTTTC. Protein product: CASSQWTSGDASGANVLTF.

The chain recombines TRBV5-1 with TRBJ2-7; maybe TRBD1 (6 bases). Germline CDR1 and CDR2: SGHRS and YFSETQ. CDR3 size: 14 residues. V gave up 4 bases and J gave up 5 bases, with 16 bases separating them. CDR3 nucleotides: TGCGCCAGCAGCCCGATACAGGGTTCCCACGAGCAGTACTTC. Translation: CASSPIQGSHEQYF.

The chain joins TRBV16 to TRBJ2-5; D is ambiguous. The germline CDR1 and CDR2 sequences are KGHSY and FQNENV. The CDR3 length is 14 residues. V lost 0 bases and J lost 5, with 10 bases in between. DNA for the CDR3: TGTGCCAGCAGCCAATCGAAGACTGGGGAGACCCAGTACTTC. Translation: CASSQSKTGETQYF.

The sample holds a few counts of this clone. CDR3 loop: CASSLGTIGSTDTQYF. Written as DNA, the CDR3 is TGTGCCAGCAGCCTAGGGACTATCGGGAGCACAGATACGCAGTATTTT. V and J are TRBV11-2 and TRBJ2-3; 7 bases match TRBD2. This CDR3 has 16 residues. The trim removed 5 bases at V and 0 bases at J, leaving 8 bases unmatched. In germline, CDR1 is SGHAT, CDR2 FQNNGV. The full variable domain, its missing parts supplied by reference TRBV11-2 and TRBJ2-3, is EAGVAQSPRYKIIEKRQSVAFWCNPISGHATLYWYQQILGQGPKLLIQFQNNGVVDDSQLPKDRFSAERLKGVDSTLKIQPAKLEDSAVYLCASSLGTIGSTDTQYFGPGTRLTVL.